The clone carrying this TCR beta chain was recorded at least ten times. Its specificity is not known. This entry belongs to a study of T cell repertoires in cytomegalovirus infection. Study-wide context: Public TCR beta signatures marked donors with CMV infection and the matching HLA.

Overall study results and limits: CMV-specific TCR beta clonotypes restricted by HLA-C dominated the ex vivo response. Summed frequency of shared TCR beta families picked out CMV carriers who also had the relevant HLA.

TCRdb re-analysed the reads in MiXCR, keeping a single row per CDR3 protein. The sample gives 450,000 to 600,000 distinct CDR3 sequences, 11% of which show up once; roughly 10% is in the top ten. The CDR3 totals 14 residues. Trimming removed 4 bases from V and 8 bases from J; junction bases left unmatched: 5. The germline CDR1 and CDR2 sequences are SGHAT and FQNNGV. The chain links TRBV11-2 to TRBJ2-1, with 10 nucleotides matching TRBD2. The sample comprised PBMCs. The clonotype comes from a human donor in good health (CMV status not recorded). Some clones in this sample may be carry-over from other donors' samples. CDR3 residues: CASSYTAGGDEQFF. CDR3 DNA sequence: TGTGCCAGCAGCTACACAGCGGGAGGGGATGAGCAGTTCTTC.